These T cell receptor beta chains were read from a single sample in a study of T cell repertoires in cytomegalovirus infection. From the reads, TCRdb called clonotypes with MiXCR, one entry per CDR3 protein. The top ten hold around 6.5% of the sample, which has 210,000 or so distinct CDR3 sequences, around 6.6% seen once. Sequencing input: PBMCs. The receptor set was obtained from a human donor in good health (CMV status not recorded). Some clones in this sample may be carry-over from other donors' samples. Each CDR3 is given with its conserved first and last residue. The D gene is left open where the match is weak. Where a row states a size, it is once, few, many or the class of an expanded clone; other rows omit it.

J,V,D,size,DNA,CDR3
TRBJ2-5,TRBV20-1,TRBD2,many,TGCAGTGAACTAGCGAAAGAGACCCAGTACTTC,CSELAKETQYF
TRBJ1-3,TRBV7-2,-,many,TGTGCCAGCAGCTTTATAGGGACGGTCGTACCTGGAAACACCATATATTTT,CASSFIGTVVPGNTIYF
TRBJ2-1,TRBV5-6,-,many,TGTGCCAGCAGAATCGACAGTATCGCAAACAATGAGCAGTTCTTC,CASRIDSIANNEQFF
TRBJ2-3,TRBV7-2,TRBD2,many,TGTGCCAGCACCCCCTCCGGGCGGGGGTTAAGCACAGATACGCAGTATTTT,CASTPSGRGLSTDTQYF
TRBJ2-2,TRBV7-2,TRBD2,many,TGTGCCAGCAGCTTGTTGGGGACTAGCGTGAACACCGGGGAGCTGTTTTTT,CASSLLGTSVNTGELFF
TRBJ2-5,TRBV9,-,many,TGTGCCAGCAGCTCAACCGGGACGAGGTGGGAGACCCAGTACTTC,CASSSTGTRWETQYF
TRBJ1-5,TRBV7-8,-,many,TGTGCCAGCAGTTACAACAATCAGCCCCAGCATTTT,CASSYNNQPQHF
TRBJ1-3,TRBV7-2,-,many,TGTGCCAGCAGCCCCACAGGGTCGGGAAACACCATATATTTT,CASSPTGSGNTIYF
TRBJ1-1,TRBV9,-,many,TGTGCCAGCAGCGGGATGGGGAGCACTGAAGCTTTCTTT,CASSGMGSTEAFF
TRBJ1-1,TRBV7-2,-,many,TGTGCCAGCAGCTTAGCCCATCTAAACACTGAAGCTTTCTTT,CASSLAHLNTEAFF
TRBJ1-1,TRBV5-1,-,many,TGCGCCAGCAGCTTGGTTACGGGGGCCCTAACTGAAGCTTTCTTT,CASSLVTGALTEAFF
TRBJ2-1,TRBV9,TRBD2,-,TGTGCCAGCAGCGTAACTCCCGGGACTAGCGGTCTCAATGAGCAGTTCTTC,CASSVTPGTSGLNEQFF
TRBJ2-3,TRBV29-1,-,many,TGCAGCGTTGAACAGGGGCAGCACACAGATACGCAGTATTTT,CSVEQGQHTDTQYF
TRBJ2-7,TRBV29-1,TRBD1,many,TGCAGCGTTGGGGGATTGGGACAGGGGGATTACGAGCAGTACTTC,CSVGGLGQGDYEQYF
TRBJ2-1,TRBV2,-,-,TGTGCCAGCAGTCCCCTTACGGGACTCGATGAGCAGTTCTTC,CASSPLTGLDEQFF
TRBJ1-6,TRBV3-1,TRBD1,many,TGTGCCAGCAGCTCGGGTCGGACAGGACCTTTTAATTCACCCCTCCACTTT,CASSSGRTGPFNSPLHF
TRBJ2-5,TRBV12-3/TRBV12-4,TRBD2,many,TGTGCCAGCAGTCCAGGGACTAAGCGGGGACGTCGCGGGGAGACCCAGTACTTC,CASSPGTKRGRRGETQYF
TRBJ2-6,TRBV18,-,many,TGTGCCAGCTCATCTTCCGGGCCCGGGGCCAACGTCCTGACTTTC,CASSSSGPGANVLTF
TRBJ1-6,TRBV7-9,TRBD1,many,TGTGCCAGCAGCTACCCTGGGACAGGGTCGGATTCACCCCTCCACTTT,CASSYPGTGSDSPLHF
TRBJ2-3,TRBV7-2,-,medium-sized,TGTGCCAGCAGGCGAGAAGGACAGCACACAGATACGCAGTATTTT,CASRREGQHTDTQYF
TRBJ2-3,TRBV7-2,-,many,TGTGCCAGCAGCTTAACAGTCCCAGATACGCAGTATTTT,CASSLTVPDTQYF
TRBJ1-6,TRBV7-2,-,many,TGTGCCAGCAACGAACCCCCGGTCGGGTTGTCACCCCTCCACTTT,CASNEPPVGLSPLHF
TRBJ2-1,TRBV15,-,many,TGTGCCACCAGCAGAGAGGATACGGCGGTTAGATTTGTGCAGTTCTTC,CATSREDTAVRFVQFF
TRBJ1-2,TRBV7-8,TRBD1,many,TGTGCCACGTATGTGTCAGGGGGCGGCTATGGCTACACCTTC,CATYVSGGGYGYTF
TRBJ2-3,TRBV27,-,many,TGTGCCAGCAGGACACTGAGCACAGATACGCAGTATTTT,CASRTLSTDTQYF
TRBJ2-1,TRBV12-3/TRBV12-4,-,many,TGTGCCAGCAGCCGCCCGGAGGACAATGAGCAGTTCTTC,CASSRPEDNEQFF
TRBJ1-2,TRBV20-1,-,many,TGCAGTGCGGACGGGGAAGGGGTTGGGTATGGCTACACCTTC,CSADGEGVGYGYTF
TRBJ2-1,TRBV11-2,-,many,TGTGCCAGCAGCTCTCAGGGCCCCCCGGGGAATGAGCAGTTCTTC,CASSSQGPPGNEQFF
TRBJ1-1,TRBV7-2,-,many,TGTGCCAGCAGATACGAGGGGGTGGGGGCTTTCTTT,CASRYEGVGAFF
TRBJ1-2,TRBV3-1,-,many,TGTGCCAGCAGCCCCGAGAGGGATCCCTATGGCTACACCTTC,CASSPERDPYGYTF
TRBJ1-1,TRBV18,TRBD1,many,TGTGCCAGCTCATCAGGGACAGGGGTGGCTCGAGAAGCTTTCTTT,CASSSGTGVAREAFF
TRBJ1-2,TRBV7-2,TRBD1,many,TGTGCCAGCAGCCTGGACAGGGGGGATGGCTACACCTTC,CASSLDRGDGYTF
TRBJ2-7,TRBV19,TRBD1,-,TGTGCCAGTAGTACCCGGGACAGGGGGCCGTACGAGCAGTACTTC,CASSTRDRGPYEQYF
TRBJ2-7,TRBV4-2,-,many,TGTGCCAGCAGCCAAGAAGGATACGAGCAGTACTTC,CASSQEGYEQYF
TRBJ1-2,TRBV20-1,-,many,TGCAGTGCTAGGTCGGGGGGTCCTGGCTACACCTTC,CSARSGGPGYTF
TRBJ1-5,TRBV30,-,-,TGTGCCTGGAACAGGGAGGGCAATCAGCCCCAGCATTTT,CAWNREGNQPQHF
TRBJ2-5,TRBV10-2,-,many,TGCGCCAGCTTACCGACGGGGGCCCAAGAGACCCAGTACTTC,CASLPTGAQETQYF
TRBJ2-7,TRBV6-5,-,many,TGTGCCAGCAGTTACGGGGGGGGCGGCTACGAGCAGTACTTC,CASSYGGGGYEQYF
TRBJ2-1,TRBV9,-,many,TGTGCCAGCAGCGTAGACTGGTACAATGAGCAGTTCTTC,CASSVDWYNEQFF
TRBJ2-1,TRBV10-3,-,many,TGTGCCATCAGTGGTAGAGAGGGGCATTTTAATGAGCAGTTCTTC,CAISGREGHFNEQFF
TRBJ1-1,TRBV7-8,TRBD1,many,TGTGCCAGCAGCTTACAGGGGGCGCGAATTATTGAAGCTTTCTTT,CASSLQGARIIEAFF
TRBJ2-7,TRBV20-1,-,many,TGCAGTGCCCGTCGGGACAACTCCTACGAGCAGTACTTC,CSARRDNSYEQYF
TRBJ1-1,TRBV20-1,-,few,TGCAGTGCTAGTCGGATCAACACTGAAGCTTTCTTT,CSASRINTEAFF